This T cell receptor (beta chain) stems from a study of blood T cell repertoires in COVID-19. At the level of the study: From the United States, Italy and Spain came samples of acute and convalescent COVID-19. Sources were T cells, B-cell-depleted T cells, or PBMCs; the material itself was cDNA or gDNA.

From germline, CDR1 is SSHAT and CDR2 FNYEAQ (reference sequence). The length of the CDR3 is 16 residues. This clone was found a few times. At one boundary the junction diverges from the germline segment, which might be a read error. In the authors' methods: Using reference gene primer amplification, nucleated cell counts were estimated. TCRdb's copy holds only in-frame clones and misses some; the assay was immunoSEQ multiplex PCR. The V and J calls and the clone size are those of that table, but D and trimming were determined from the DNA. Found here are 100,000 to 150,000 clones, approximately 90% of them singletons; the top ten hold approximately 1.4%.

V and J are TRBV7-7 and TRBJ2-1, with TRBD2 matching 10 bases. The sequenced material came from peripheral blood. The TCR originated in a human donor in a cohort sampled during active COVID-19. CDR3 protein: CASSLSGTSVLNEQFF. As DNA, the CDR3 is TGTGCTAGCAGCTTATCCGGGACTAGCGTACTCAATGAGCAGTTCTTC. Filled out from reference TRBV7-7 and TRBJ2-1, the complete variable domain reads GAGVSQSPRYKVTKRGQDVTLRCDPISSHATLYWYQQALGQGPEFLTYFNYEAQPDKSGLPSDRFSAERPEGSISTLTIQRTEQRDSAMYRCASSLSGTSVLNEQFFGPGTRLTVL.